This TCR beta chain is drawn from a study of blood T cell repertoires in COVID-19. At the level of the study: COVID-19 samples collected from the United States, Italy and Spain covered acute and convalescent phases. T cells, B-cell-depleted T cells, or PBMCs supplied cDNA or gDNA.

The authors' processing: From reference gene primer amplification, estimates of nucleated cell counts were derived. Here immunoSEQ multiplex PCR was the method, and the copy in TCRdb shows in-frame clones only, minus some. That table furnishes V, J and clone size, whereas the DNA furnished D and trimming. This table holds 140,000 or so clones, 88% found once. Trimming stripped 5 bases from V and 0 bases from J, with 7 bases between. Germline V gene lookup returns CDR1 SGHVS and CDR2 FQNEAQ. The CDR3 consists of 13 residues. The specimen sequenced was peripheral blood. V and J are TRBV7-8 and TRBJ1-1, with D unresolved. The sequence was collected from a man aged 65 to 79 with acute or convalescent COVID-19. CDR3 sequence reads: CASSITLNTEAFF. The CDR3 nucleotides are TGTGCCAGCAGCATCACTTTGAACACTGAAGCTTTCTTT.